This is a list of T cell receptor beta chains from one sample in a study of T cell changes during pregnancy in multiple sclerosis. Data came from immunoSEQ multiplex PCR; TCRdb stores just in-frame clones and leaves some out. Of 90,000 to 130,000 clones in the sample, about 93% are singletons; the top ten hold less than 2%. Specimen: peripheral blood, collected in the third trimester of pregnancy. The receptor source for this set is a female donor with multiple sclerosis, enrolled in a pregnancy study. The CDR3 runs from the conserved cysteine through the conserved F or W. Fields, in order: V gene, D gene, CDR3 length, clone size, J gene, CDR3 protein, CDR3 DNA. A D gene is named only where the DNA matches it firmly. A clone size is listed for some rows: how often the clone was seen (once, few, many), or a class if it is expanded.

>TRBV30|NA|11|NA|TRBJ2-1
CAWRWGDEQFF
TGTGCCTGGAGGTGGGGCGATGAGCAGTTCTTC
>TRBV5-4|TRBD2|14|NA|TRBJ2-7
CASSAGGLFEEQYF
TGTGCCAGCAGCGCGGGAGGGCTCTTCGAAGAGCAGTACTTC
>TRBV15|NA|15|NA|TRBJ1-3
CATTRQESSGNTIYF
TGTGCCACCACTCGACAGGAGAGCTCTGGAAACACCATATATTTT
>TRBV21-1|NA|17|NA|TRBJ1-6
CASSKAGTGDANSPLHF
TGTGCCAGCAGCAAAGCGGGGACAGGGGACGCGAATTCACCCCTCCACTTT
>TRBV12-1|NA|15|NA|TRBJ2-1
CASSQTRLSHNEQFF
TGTGCCAGCAGCCAGACTAGATTGTCCCACAATGAGCAGTTCTTC
>TRBV2|TRBD1|14|NA|TRBJ2-7
CASSSGTGGYEQYF
TGTGCCAGCAGTTCCGGGACAGGGGGCTACGAGCAGTACTTC
>TRBV7-3|TRBD2|16|NA|TRBJ2-1
CASSPAGTSGYNEQFF
TGTGCCAGCAGCCCCGCCGGGACTAGCGGGTACAATGAGCAGTTCTTC
>TRBV7-9|NA|13|NA|TRBJ1-2
CASSRGGNYGYTF
TGTGCCAGCAGCCGGGGAGGGAACTATGGCTACACCTTC
>TRBV5-5|TRBD1|13|NA|TRBJ1-1
CASSSDRGRPAFF
TGTGCCAGCAGTTCAGACAGGGGGCGACCAGCTTTCTTT
>TRBV5-1|TRBD1|15|NA|TRBJ2-3
CASSTGDRATDTQYF
TGCGCCAGCAGCACGGGGGACAGGGCCACAGATACGCAGTATTTT
>TRBV28|TRBD1|15|NA|TRBJ1-2
CASSPPDRARYGYTF
TGTGCCAGCAGTCCCCCGGACAGGGCCCGTTATGGCTACACCTTC
>TRBV7-2|TRBD2|15|NA|TRBJ2-5
CASNGLAGGQETQYF
TGTGCCAGCAACGGACTAGCGGGGGGGCAAGAGACCCAGTACTTC
>TRBV27|TRBD1|14|NA|TRBJ2-7
CASRPTRGSYEQYF
TGTGCCAGCAGACCCACCAGGGGGTCCTACGAGCAGTACTTC
>TRBV5-4|NA|15|NA|TRBJ1-4
CASSGGTEISEKLFF
TGTGCCAGCAGCGGAGGGACGGAGATTAGTGAAAAACTGTTTTTT
>TRBV6-6|NA|15|NA|TRBJ1-4
CASSYSTASNEKLFF
TGTGCCAGCAGTTACTCGACAGCGTCTAATGAAAAACTGTTTTTT
>TRBV29-1|TRBD1|13|NA|TRBJ2-7
CSVGTGAPYEQYF
TGCAGCGTTGGGACAGGGGCGCCCTACGAGCAGTACTTC
>TRBV5-8|NA|14|NA|TRBJ1-3
CASSLFTYSDTIYF
TGTGCCAGCAGCTTGTTCACATATTCAGACACCATATATTTT
>TRBV6-1|TRBD1|14|once|TRBJ1-2
CASRPTLTGDGYTF
TGTGCCAGCAGACCAACTCTCACAGGGGATGGCTACACCTTC
>TRBV7-3|TRBD2|18|NA|TRBJ2-1
CASSLVSGGSLSYNEQFF
TGTGCCAGCAGCTTAGTATCCGGGGGGTCTCTCTCCTACAATGAGCAGTTCTTC
>TRBV7-2|TRBD2|16|once|TRBJ2-5
CASSLSRASGQETQYF
TGTGCCAGCAGCTTATCGAGGGCTAGCGGGCAAGAGACCCAGTACTTC
>TRBV28|TRBD1|14|NA|TRBJ2-7
CASRKRDRSYEQYF
TGTGCCAGCAGGAAAAGGGACAGGTCCTACGAGCAGTACTTC
>TRBV5-1|TRBD2|16|NA|TRBJ2-1
CASSFQTSGGYNEQFF
TGCGCCAGCAGCTTCCAGACTAGCGGGGGCTACAATGAGCAGTTCTTC
>TRBV6-5|NA|12|NA|TRBJ2-2
CASSREGGELFF
TGTGCCAGCAGCAGGGAAGGCGGGGAGCTGTTTTTT
>TRBV5-4|TRBD1|15|once|TRBJ2-5
CASSRTGGGQETQYF
TGTGCCAGCAGCCGGACAGGGGGCGGTCAGGAGACCCAGTACTTC
>TRBV28|NA|15|once|TRBJ2-1
CASSSDSRSYNEQFF
TGTGCCAGCAGTTCCGACTCCCGTTCCTACAATGAGCAGTTCTTC
>TRBV30|TRBD1|12|once|TRBJ1-5
CACGQGEQPQHF
TGTGCCTGCGGACAGGGCGAGCAGCCCCAGCATTTT
>TRBV6-1|TRBD1|13|NA|TRBJ1-1
CASSVFDRGGAFF
TGTGCCAGCAGCGTCTTCGACAGGGGAGGGGCTTTCTTT
>TRBV5-1|TRBD2|15|NA|TRBJ2-5
CASSLGLAGAETQYF
TGCGCCAGCAGCTTGGGGCTAGCGGGAGCTGAGACCCAGTACTTC
>TRBV19|TRBD2|14|NA|TRBJ2-7
CASSMGLAPHEQYF
TGTGCCAGTAGTATGGGACTAGCTCCCCACGAGCAGTACTTC
>TRBV6-1|TRBD1|16|NA|TRBJ2-5
CASSDQKKTGAETQYF
TGTGCCAGCAGTGATCAGAAAAAGACAGGGGCTGAGACCCAGTACTTC
>TRBV13|NA|15|once|TRBJ1-1
CASSLPGQQNTEAFF
TGTGCCAGCAGCTTACCCGGACAGCAGAACACTGAAGCTTTCTTT
>TRBV6-6|TRBD1|14|NA|TRBJ1-1
CASSHRGLNTEAFF
TGTGCCAGCAGCCACAGGGGGCTGAACACTGAAGCTTTCTTT
>TRBV5-1|NA|14|NA|TRBJ1-2
CASSWMDGDYGYTF
TGCGCCAGCAGCTGGATGGACGGGGACTATGGCTACACCTTC
>TRBV2|TRBD1|16|NA|TRBJ1-1
CASSEGHRGVVPEAFF
TGTGCCAGCAGTGAAGGGCACAGGGGAGTTGTACCTGAAGCTTTCTTT
>TRBV5-1|TRBD2|15|NA|TRBJ2-5
CASSSWTSAQETQYF
TGCGCCAGCAGCTCATGGACTAGCGCTCAAGAGACCCAGTACTTC
>TRBV28|TRBD2|18|NA|TRBJ2-5
CASSPLGLAPLLQETQYF
TGTGCCAGCAGTCCTCTCGGACTAGCGCCCTTACTTCAAGAGACCCAGTACTTC
>TRBV2|TRBD1|14|few|TRBJ1-1
CASRVGQGHTEAFF
TGTGCCAGCAGGGTGGGACAGGGGCACACTGAAGCTTTCTTT
>TRBV7-2|NA|15|NA|TRBJ1-1
CASSLRVRLGTEAFF
TGTGCCAGCAGCTTACGGGTTAGGCTGGGCACTGAAGCTTTCTTT
>TRBV28|NA|16|NA|TRBJ1-3
CASSPTFQRSGNTIYF
TGTGCCAGCAGTCCTACTTTCCAGCGCTCTGGAAACACCATATATTTT
>TRBV10-3|NA|13|NA|TRBJ1-1
CAIGGATSIEAFF
TGTGCCATAGGGGGGGCCACCTCGATAGAAGCTTTCTTT
>TRBV7-2|TRBD2|15|NA|TRBJ2-3
CASSLVGGAGDTQYF
TGTGCCAGCAGCCTAGTCGGGGGGGCTGGAGATACGCAGTATTTT
>TRBV5-1|TRBD2|16|NA|TRBJ2-3
CASSLGLAGGTDTQYF
TGCGCCAGCAGCTTGGGGCTAGCGGGGGGGACAGATACGCAGTATTTT
>TRBV5-1|TRBD2|17|NA|TRBJ2-2
CASSLAPSGGNTGELFF
TGCGCCAGCAGCTTGGCGCCTAGCGGGGGGAACACCGGGGAGCTGTTTTTT
>TRBV27|NA|16|NA|TRBJ1-4
CASSSYSRGGDEKLFF
TGTGCCAGCAGTTCCTACTCTCGGGGCGGGGATGAAAAACTGTTTTTT
>TRBV4-1|NA|16|NA|TRBJ1-5
CASTPRINRDNQPQHF
TGCGCCAGCACCCCCCGAATAAACAGGGATAATCAGCCCCAGCATTTT
>TRBV25-1|NA|16|NA|TRBJ1-4
CASSSGKFTTNEKLFF
TGTGCCAGCAGTTCGGGGAAATTCACAACTAATGAAAAACTGTTTTTT
>TRBV18|NA|17|NA|TRBJ2-1
CASSPPEIVVRHNEQFF
TGTGCCAGCTCACCCCCAGAAATAGTAGTGCGGCACAATGAGCAGTTCTTC
>TRBV9|TRBD1|14|NA|TRBJ1-2
CASSTRTGTYGYTF
TGTGCCAGCAGCACACGGACAGGGACCTATGGCTACACCTTC